The 28 T cell receptor beta chains reported below all come from one sample, sequenced in a study of blood T cell repertoires in COVID-19. Repertoires were generated with immunoSEQ multiplex PCR, while TCRdb's copy carries only in-frame clones and drops some. This table has some 230,000 clones, roughly four fifths appearing once. Sequencing was done on a sample of peripheral blood. These receptors all come from a woman aged 25 to 39 who had recovered from COVID-19.

The chain carries TRBV6-5 and TRBJ2-7; D not certain. The germline V gene encodes CDR1 MNHEY and CDR2 SVGAGI. The V end lost 2 bases, the J end lost 3 bases, and 5 bases lay between the germline ends. CDR3 length: 12 residues. The CDR3 region is CASSYTGYEQYF. As DNA, the CDR3 is TGTGCCAGCAGTTACACTGGCTACGAGCAGTACTTC.

The chain recombines TRBV5-1 with TRBJ2-7, with 10 bases that match TRBD2. There are 17 residues in the CDR3. CDR1 and CDR2 (germline): SGHRS, YFSETQ. Losses at the gene ends were 1 base for V and 0 bases for J; bases not matched to a gene: 7. The CDR3 spells CASSLLLAGLDSYEQYF. DNA for the CDR3: TGCGCCAGCAGCTTGTTACTAGCGGGATTGGACTCCTACGAGCAGTACTTC.

This clone was counted a few times. The genes are TRBV24-1 and TRBJ1-2; TRBD1 is a possible D gene (5 bases). The CDR3 has 14 residues. CDR1 is KGHDR and CDR2 is SFDVKD in the germline V gene. V was pared by 1 base and J by 5 bases, with 10 bases between. DNA of the CDR3: TGTGCCACCAGTGATTTCCAGGGAGGGTATGGCTACACCTTC. Protein product: CATSDFQGGYGYTF.

This clone was recorded once. The chain carries TRBV6-2 or TRBV6-3 and TRBJ2-2, with D hard to call. Germline CDR1 and CDR2: MNHEY and SVGEGT. V lost 2 bases and J lost 5, with 15 bases in between. This CDR3 has 16 amino acids. Written as DNA, the CDR3 is TGTGCCAGCAGTTACCCCCCGTCGCGTAAGACCGGGGAGCTGTTTTTT. It translates to CASSYPPSRKTGELFF.

This clone was seen a single time. The rearrangement joins TRBV15 to TRBJ2-3; possibly TRBD2 for D (6 bases). V was clipped by 8 bases and J by 0 bases, with 24 bases between them. CDR1 and CDR2 from the germline V gene are LNHNV and YYDKDF (reference sequence). The CDR3 is 18 residues long. CDR3 DNA sequence: TGTGCCACCTTAATTACTAGCCCCAGGGTCCTGAGCACAGATACGCAGTATTTT. This gives the protein CATLITSPRVLSTDTQYF.

J is TRBJ2-2 and V is TRBV14, with a tentative D call TRBD2 (5 bases). Trimming stripped 1 base from V and 4 bases from J, with 16 bases between. The CDR3 consists of 17 residues. In germline, CDR1 is SGHDN, CDR2 FVKESK. The CDR3 DNA reads TGTGCCAGCAGCCAAGCTGTAGGAGGAATTCTCACCGGGGAGCTGTTTTTT. This encodes CASSQAVGGILTGELFF.

The V call is TRBV7-9, the J call TRBJ2-5; 11 nucleotides line up with TRBD1. V trimming: 7 bases; J trimming: 2 bases; junction bases outside the gene matches: 9. CDR1 and CDR2 (germline): SEHNR, FQNEAQ (reference sequence). This CDR3 comprises 16 residues. The CDR3 loop is CASTLQGTGGQETQYF. CDR3 coding DNA: TGTGCCAGCACCCTACAGGGGACAGGGGGGCAAGAGACCCAGTACTTC.

This rearrangement joins TRBV25-1 to TRBJ2-5; 7 bases are a match to TRBD1. Germline CDR1 and CDR2: MGHDK and SYGVNS. The CDR3 loop spans 15 amino acids. Germline trimming cut 4 bases from V and 5 bases from J; bases unmatched to any gene: 10. As DNA, the CDR3 is TGTGCCAGCAGTGCGGACAGGCGCGGCGAGGAGACCCAGTACTTC. It encodes CASSADRRGEETQYF.

The chain recombines TRBV18 with TRBJ2-2, with D perhaps TRBD1 (6 bases). This CDR3 has 16 residues. Per the germline V gene, CDR1 is KGHSH and CDR2 is LQKENI. The V gene lost 5 bases and the J gene lost 3 bases, with 16 bases spanning the gap. The CDR3 DNA reads TGTGCCAGCTCAAGTCAATACAGGGACCACACCGGGGAGCTGTTTTTT. It translates to CASSSQYRDHTGELFF.

The rearrangement links TRBV4-1 to TRBJ2-2; D is undetermined. The V end was cut by 0 bases, the J end by 6 bases, with 8 bases between. From germline, CDR1 is MGHRA and CDR2 YSYEKL. CDR3 length: 14 residues. This CDR3 is CASSQDSIAGELFF. The CDR3 bases are TGCGCCAGCAGCCAAGATTCTATAGCCGGGGAGCTGTTTTTT.

This chain connects TRBV27 to TRBJ2-2; the D gene is possibly TRBD2 (5 bases). This CDR3 has 13 amino acids. Germline-derived CDR1 and CDR2 are MNHEY and SMNVEV (reference sequence). V lost 4 bases and J 5 bases, leaving 8 bases between the germline ends. CDR3 in amino acids: CASSSKRTGELFF. The CDR3 nucleotides read TGTGCCAGCAGTTCCAAGCGGACCGGGGAGCTGTTTTTT.

The chain employs TRBV28 and TRBJ2-7, with D perhaps matching TRBD1 (5 bases). The germline gives CDR1 MDHEN, CDR2 SYDVKM. The CDR3 length is 13 residues. V lost 5 bases and J 6 bases, leaving 14 bases between the germline ends. This CDR3 reads CASSVQGLSEQYF. The CDR3 bases are TGTGCCAGCAGTGTCCAGGGTCTTAGCGAGCAGTACTTC.

The chain joins TRBV27 to TRBJ2-7; D possibly corresponds to TRBD2 (6 bases). The CDR3 is made up of 15 amino acids. The germline V gene has CDR1 MNHEY and CDR2 SMNVEV (reference sequence). V was clipped by 5 bases and J by 0 bases, with 14 bases between them. CDR3 nucleotide sequence: TGTGCCAGCAGTCTTTCGGGGGTCCTCTCCTACGAGCAGTACTTC. This translates into CASSLSGVLSYEQYF.

The chain recombines TRBV4-1 with TRBJ2-7; 7 bases align to TRBD1. V dropped 3 bases and J dropped 3; count of bases not matched to a gene: 11. The CDR3 has 16 amino acids. Germline CDR1 is MGHRA and CDR2 is YSYEKL. DNA for the CDR3: TGCGCCAGCAGCCAGGGGTCGTGGGGACAGAACTACGAGCAGTACTTC. As protein: CASSQGSWGQNYEQYF.

This sequence joins TRBV12-3 or TRBV12-4 and TRBJ2-1; a weak D match, TRBD1 (5 bases). The CDR3 sequence is 12 residues long. Trimming removed 7 bases from V and 9 bases from J, with 13 bases in between. The DNA for the CDR3 is TGTGCCAGCACTCTCTTTAGGGGTGAGCAGTTCTTC. Its protein product is CASTLFRGEQFF.

The rearrangement joins TRBV11-2 to TRBJ2-3, with TRBD2 as a possible D gene (5 bases). The CDR3 contains 15 residues. Trimming removed 5 bases from V and 5 bases from J, with 17 bases in between. Germline loops: CDR1 SGHAT, CDR2 FQNNGV. CDR3 loop: CASSPRTGSLDTQYF. DNA of the CDR3: TGTGCCAGCAGCCCGAGGACGGGATCGTTAGATACGCAGTATTTT.

The gene calls are TRBV10-1 and TRBJ2-7, with 14 bases lining up with TRBD2. Per the germline V gene, CDR1 is WNHNN and CDR2 is SYGVQD (reference sequence). J lost 5 bases, V lost 5 bases, and 14 bases had no gene match. The CDR3 length is 18 residues. DNA for the CDR3: TGCGCCAGCAGTCTCCACCCGGGACTAGCGGGAGTCCCCCACGAGCAGTACTTC. This gives the protein CASSLHPGLAGVPHEQYF.

The chain carries TRBV27 and TRBJ1-2; D is unresolved. The CDR3 covers 13 residues. Between the trimmed V and J ends, which lost 8 bases and 8 bases, there was a span of 18 bases. Germline V gene data show CDR1 as MNHEY and CDR2 as SMNVEV (reference sequence). The CDR3 reads CASRGYGPGGYTF. In DNA form, the CDR3 reads TGTGCCAGCCGAGGTTATGGCCCGGGAGGCTACACCTTC.

This chain connects TRBV30 to TRBJ2-3; 10 bases align to TRBD2. After removal of 4 bases from V and 0 bases from J, the junction contained 7 bases not matched to a gene. Germline V CDR1 and CDR2: GTSNPN, SVGIG (reference sequence). This CDR3 has 16 amino acids. The CDR3 bases are TGTGCCTGGACCCAGCGGGAGGGTTCTAGCACAGATACGCAGTATTTT. Protein: CAWTQREGSSTDTQYF.

The chain joins TRBV7-9 to TRBJ2-7, with D tentatively TRBD1 (6 bases). This CDR3 comprises 14 residues. The ends were cut back, 3 bases at V and 4 bases at J, with 13 bases in the middle. Germline CDR1 SEHNR, CDR2 FQNEAQ (reference sequence). The CDR3 nucleotides read TGTGCCAGCAGCTTTGCAGGGGCTCAATACGAGCAGTACTTC. This encodes CASSFAGAQYEQYF. Looking up the rest from reference TRBV7-9 and TRBJ2-7 gives the full variable domain: DTGVSQNPRHKITKRGQNVTFRCDPISEHNRLYWYRQTLGQGPEFLTYFQNEAQLEKSRLLSDRFSAERPKGSFSTLEIQRTEQGDSAMYLCASSFAGAQYEQYFGPGTRLTVT.

CDR3 sequence: CASQRSWRSTDTQYF. The CDR3 bases are TGTGCCAGCCAAAGGTCTTGGCGGAGCACAGATACGCAGTATTTT. V usage is TRBV27 and J usage is TRBJ2-3; no clear D. The V gene's germline CDR1 is MNHEY and CDR2 SMNVEV (reference sequence). The CDR3 spans 15 residues. V lost 8 bases and J lost 0, with 15 bases in between.

CDR3 region: CASSPIGGPLLPYEQYF. As DNA, the CDR3 is TGTGCCAGCTCACCAATAGGGGGTCCCTTGCTGCCCTACGAGCAGTACTTC. The chain combines TRBV18 with TRBJ2-7; D is possibly TRBD1 (6 bases). The CDR3 runs 17 residues. V gave up 2 bases and J gave up 2 bases, with 19 bases separating them. The V gene's germline CDR1 is KGHSH and CDR2 LQKENI.

The rearrangement uses TRBV7-9 and TRBJ2-1; a possible D gene is TRBD1 (6 bases). V was cut by 1 base and J by 11 bases, with 15 bases left in between. CDR1 is SEHNR and CDR2 is FQNEAQ in the germline V gene (reference sequence). This CDR3 has 14 residues. The CDR3 loop reads CASSLDQYRVKQFF. In DNA, the CDR3 is TGTGCCAGCAGCTTAGATCAATACAGGGTCAAGCAGTTCTTC.

The chain combines TRBV5-1 with TRBJ2-2; 9 bases agree with TRBD2. V lost 3 bases to trimming and J lost 3 bases; unmatched junction nucleotides: 12. This CDR3 has 18 residues. Germline V gene data show CDR1 as SGHRS and CDR2 as YFSETQ. CDR3 in DNA: TGCGCCAGCAGCTCGTCTTCGGCGGGAGGGCGGTACACCGGGGAGCTGTTTTTT. The encoded protein is CASSSSSAGGRYTGELFF.

A single count supports this clone. V and J are TRBV10-3 and TRBJ2-5; a possible D gene is TRBD2 (5 bases). V lost 0 bases to trimming and J lost 3 bases, with 17 bases between them. The CDR3 sequence is 17 residues long. Looked up from germline, CDR1 is ENHRY and CDR2 is SYGVKD. Here the CDR3 DNA reads TGTGCCATCAGTGAGTCAGAGGGATGGAACCCAAAAGAGACCCAGTACTTC. This sequence encodes CAISESEGWNPKETQYF.

The chain couples TRBV3-1 (or the pseudogene TRBV3-2) to TRBJ2-7; 14 bases map to TRBD2. CDR3 length equals 18 residues. After removal of 3 bases from V and 3 bases from J, the junction contained 10 bases not matched to a gene. Germline CDR1 is LGHDT and CDR2 is YNNKEL (reference sequence). The CDR3 protein is CASSHAGTSGSNFYEQYF. CDR3 sequence (DNA): TGTGCCAGCAGCCACGCTGGGACTAGCGGGAGCAACTTCTACGAGCAGTACTTC.

CDR3: CASSHTGLFTGELFF. Here the CDR3 DNA reads TGTGCCAGCAGCCATACAGGGCTGTTCACCGGGGAGCTGTTTTTT. The chain joins TRBV14 to TRBJ2-2; the D gene is possibly TRBD1 (6 bases). The V and J ends lost 3 bases and 4 bases respectively, with 12 bases between them. This CDR3 comprises 15 residues. The germline CDR1 and CDR2 sequences are SGHDN and FVKESK.

CDR3 amino acids: CASNGQGISYEQYF. CDR3 DNA: TGTGCCAGCAACGGACAGGGAATCTCCTACGAGCAGTACTTC. J is TRBJ2-7 and V is TRBV2; TRBD1 matches 8 bases. Trimming removed 7 bases from V and 0 bases from J; junction bases left unmatched: 5. The CDR3 runs 14 residues. The V gene's germline CDR1 is SNHLY and CDR2 FYNNEI. Full variable domain (outside the CDR3, taken from reference TRBV2 and TRBJ2-7): EPEVTQTPSHQVTQMGQEVILRCVPISNHLYFYWYRQILGQKVEFLVSFYNNEISEKSEIFDDQFSVERPDGSNFTLKIRSTKLEDSAMYFCASNGQGISYEQYFGPGTRLTVT.